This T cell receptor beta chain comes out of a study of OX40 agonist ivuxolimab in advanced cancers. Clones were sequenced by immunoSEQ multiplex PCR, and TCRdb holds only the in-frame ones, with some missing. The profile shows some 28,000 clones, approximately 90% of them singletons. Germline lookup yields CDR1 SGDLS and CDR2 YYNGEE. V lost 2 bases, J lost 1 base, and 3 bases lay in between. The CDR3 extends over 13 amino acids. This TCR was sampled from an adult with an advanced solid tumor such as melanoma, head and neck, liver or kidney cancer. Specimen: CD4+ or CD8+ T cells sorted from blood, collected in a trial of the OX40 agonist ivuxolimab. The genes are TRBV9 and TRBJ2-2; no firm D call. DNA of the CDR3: TGTGCCAGCAGCGTCCAGAACACCGGGGAGCTGTTTTTT. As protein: CASSVQNTGELFF.